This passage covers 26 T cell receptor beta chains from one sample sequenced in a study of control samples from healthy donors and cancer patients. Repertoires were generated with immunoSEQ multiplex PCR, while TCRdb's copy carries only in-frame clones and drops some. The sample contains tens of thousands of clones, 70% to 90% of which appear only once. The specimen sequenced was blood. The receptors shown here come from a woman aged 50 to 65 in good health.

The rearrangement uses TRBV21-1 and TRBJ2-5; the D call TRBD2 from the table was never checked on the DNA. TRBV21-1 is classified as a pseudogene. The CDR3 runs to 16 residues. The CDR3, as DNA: TGTGCCGGTTCTAGCGGGAGGGCCGCCCTCCAAGAGACCCAGTACTTC. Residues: CAGSSGRAALQETQYF.

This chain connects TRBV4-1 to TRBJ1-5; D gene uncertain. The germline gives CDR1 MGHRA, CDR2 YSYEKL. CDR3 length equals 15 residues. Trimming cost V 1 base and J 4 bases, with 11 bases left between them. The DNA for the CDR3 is TGCGCCAGCAGCCAAGGTCAGCACAATAATCAGCCCCAGCATTTT. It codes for CASSQGQHNNQPQHF.

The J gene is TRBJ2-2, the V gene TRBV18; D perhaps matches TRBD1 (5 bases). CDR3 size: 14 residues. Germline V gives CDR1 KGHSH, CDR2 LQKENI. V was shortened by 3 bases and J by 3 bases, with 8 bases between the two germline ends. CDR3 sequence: CASSPKTDTGELFF. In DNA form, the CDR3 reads TGTGCCAGCTCACCGAAGACAGACACCGGGGAGCTGTTTTTT.

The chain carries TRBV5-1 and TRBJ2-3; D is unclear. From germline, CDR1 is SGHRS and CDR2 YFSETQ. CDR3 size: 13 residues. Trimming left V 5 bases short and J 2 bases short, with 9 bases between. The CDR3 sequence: CASSRAPTDTQYF. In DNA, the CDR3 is TGCGCCAGCAGTAGGGCACCCACAGATACGCAGTATTTT.

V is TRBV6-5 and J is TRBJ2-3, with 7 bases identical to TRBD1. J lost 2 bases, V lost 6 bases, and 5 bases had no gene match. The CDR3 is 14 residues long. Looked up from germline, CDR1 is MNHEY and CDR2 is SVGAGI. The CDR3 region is CASRNRGATDTQYF. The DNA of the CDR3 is TGTGCCAGCAGAAACAGGGGTGCCACAGATACGCAGTATTTT.

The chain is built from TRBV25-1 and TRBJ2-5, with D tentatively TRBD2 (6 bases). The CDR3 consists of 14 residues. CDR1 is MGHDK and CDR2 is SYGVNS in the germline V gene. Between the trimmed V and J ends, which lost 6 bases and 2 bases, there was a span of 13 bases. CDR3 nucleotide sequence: TGTGCCAGCAGCCTACCGGGAGCGCAAGAGACCCAGTACTTC. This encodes CASSLPGAQETQYF.

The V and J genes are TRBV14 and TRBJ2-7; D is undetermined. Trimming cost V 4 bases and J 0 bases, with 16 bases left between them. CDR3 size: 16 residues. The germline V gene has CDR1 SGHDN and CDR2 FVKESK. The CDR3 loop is CASSPPWGQSSYEQYF. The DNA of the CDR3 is TGTGCCAGCAGCCCTCCCTGGGGTCAGAGCTCCTACGAGCAGTACTTC.

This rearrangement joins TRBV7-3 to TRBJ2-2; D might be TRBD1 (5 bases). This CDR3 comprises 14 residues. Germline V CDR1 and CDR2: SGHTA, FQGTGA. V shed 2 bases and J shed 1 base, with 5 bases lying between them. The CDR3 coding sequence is TGTGCCAGCAGCTTAGGACAGAACACCGGGGAGCTGTTTTTT. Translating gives CASSLGQNTGELFF.

CDR3 amino acids: CASSDRDRDTEAFF. The CDR3 DNA reads as TGTGCCAGCAGTGACCGGGACAGAGACACTGAAGCTTTCTTT. The chain couples TRBV25-1 to TRBJ1-1; 7 nucleotides match TRBD1. This CDR3 region has 14 residues. Germline lookup yields CDR1 MGHDK and CDR2 SYGVNS. With 3 bases clipped from V and 3 bases from J, the junction kept 4 bases outside the gene matches.

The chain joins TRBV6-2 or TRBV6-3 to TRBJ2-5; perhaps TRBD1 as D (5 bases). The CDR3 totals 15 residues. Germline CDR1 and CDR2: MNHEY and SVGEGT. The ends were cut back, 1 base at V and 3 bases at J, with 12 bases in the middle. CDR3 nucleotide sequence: TGTGCCAGCAGTTACTGGTCGGACACAGAAGAGACCCAGTACTTC. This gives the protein CASSYWSDTEETQYF.

The DNA of the CDR3 is TGTGCCAGCAGCCCCCGTGGGGGGGGGAACACTGAAGCTTTCTTT. Residues: CASSPRGGGNTEAFF. The rearrangement uses TRBV9 and TRBJ1-1, with D possibly matching TRBD1 (5 bases). Germline V lookup: CDR1 SGDLS, CDR2 YYNGEE. The CDR3 totals 15 residues. Trimming removed 4 bases from V and 1 base from J, with 14 bases in between.

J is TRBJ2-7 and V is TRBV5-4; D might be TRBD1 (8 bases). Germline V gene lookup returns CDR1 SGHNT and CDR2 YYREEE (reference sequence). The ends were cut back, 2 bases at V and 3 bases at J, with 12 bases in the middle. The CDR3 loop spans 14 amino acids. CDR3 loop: CASSLTGGGYEQYF. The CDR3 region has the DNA TGTGCCAGCAGCTTAACAGGGGGGGGCTACGAGCAGTACTTC.

The CDR3 DNA reads as TGTGCCAGCAGCTTAGGGGAGGACAGGAAAGCTTTCTTT. Translation: CASSLGEDRKAFF. The chain combines TRBV7-2 with TRBJ1-1; 7 nucleotides match TRBD1. The CDR3 is made up of 13 amino acids. V lost 1 base to trimming and J lost 9 bases; unmatched junction nucleotides: 5. The germline V gene has CDR1 SGHTA and CDR2 FQGNSA.

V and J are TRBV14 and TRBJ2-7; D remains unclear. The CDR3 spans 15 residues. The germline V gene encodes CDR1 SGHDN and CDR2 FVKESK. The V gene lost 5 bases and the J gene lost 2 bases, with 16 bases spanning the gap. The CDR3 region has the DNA TGTGCCAGCAGCGAACTCGGCCCAATGACCTACGAGCAGTACTTC. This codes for CASSELGPMTYEQYF.

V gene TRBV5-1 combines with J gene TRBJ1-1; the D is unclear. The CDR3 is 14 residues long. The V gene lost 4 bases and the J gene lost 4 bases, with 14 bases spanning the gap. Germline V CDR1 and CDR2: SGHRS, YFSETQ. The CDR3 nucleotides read TGCGCCAGCAGCCTAGTGGCCGCCGGCACTGAAGCTTTCTTT. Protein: CASSLVAAGTEAFF.

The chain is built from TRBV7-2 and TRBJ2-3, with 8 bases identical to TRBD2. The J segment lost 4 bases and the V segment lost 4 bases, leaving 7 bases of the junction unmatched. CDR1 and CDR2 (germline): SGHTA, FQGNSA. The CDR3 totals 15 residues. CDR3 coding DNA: TGTGCCAGCAGCTCAATCCGGGGGGGGGCAGATACGCAGTATTTT. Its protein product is CASSSIRGGADTQYF.

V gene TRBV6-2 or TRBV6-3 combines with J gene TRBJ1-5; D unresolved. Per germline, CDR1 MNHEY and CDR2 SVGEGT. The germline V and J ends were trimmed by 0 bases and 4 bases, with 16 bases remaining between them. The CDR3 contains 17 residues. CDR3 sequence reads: CASSYSTVRGLNQPQHF. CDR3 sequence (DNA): TGTGCCAGCAGTTACTCGACGGTCCGCGGGCTAAATCAGCCCCAGCATTTT.

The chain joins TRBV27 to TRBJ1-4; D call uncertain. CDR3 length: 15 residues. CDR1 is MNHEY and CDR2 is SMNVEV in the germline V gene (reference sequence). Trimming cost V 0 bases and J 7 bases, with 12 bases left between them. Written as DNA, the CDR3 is TGTGCCAGCAGTTTATCTTCTGGGTATGGTGAAAAACTGTTTTTT. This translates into CASSLSSGYGEKLFF. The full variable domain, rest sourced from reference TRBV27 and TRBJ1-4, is EAQVTQNPRYLITVTGKKLTVTCSQNMNHEYMSWYRQDPGLGLRQIYYSMNVEVTDKGDVPEGYKVSRKEKRNFPLILESPSPNQTSLYFCASSLSSGYGEKLFFGSGTQLSVL.

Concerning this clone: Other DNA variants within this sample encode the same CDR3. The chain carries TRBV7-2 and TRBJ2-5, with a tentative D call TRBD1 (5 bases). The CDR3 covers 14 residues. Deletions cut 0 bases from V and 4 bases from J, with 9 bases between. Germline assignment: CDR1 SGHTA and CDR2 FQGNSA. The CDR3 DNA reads TGTGCCAGCAGCTTAGCGGGGCCCGGAGAGACCCAGTACTTC. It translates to CASSLAGPGETQYF.

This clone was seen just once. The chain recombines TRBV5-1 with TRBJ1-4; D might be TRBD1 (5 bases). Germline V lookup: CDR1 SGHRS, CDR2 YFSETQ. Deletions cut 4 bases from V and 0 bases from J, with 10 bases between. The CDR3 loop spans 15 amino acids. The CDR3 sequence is CASSITGATNEKLFF. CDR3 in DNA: TGCGCCAGCAGCATAACAGGAGCAACTAATGAAAAACTGTTTTTT.

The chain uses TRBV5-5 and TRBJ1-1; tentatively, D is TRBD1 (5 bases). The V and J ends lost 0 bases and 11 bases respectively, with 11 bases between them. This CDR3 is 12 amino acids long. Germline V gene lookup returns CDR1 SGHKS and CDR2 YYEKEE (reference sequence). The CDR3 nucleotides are TGTGCCAGCAGCTTGGTTAGGGGAGACGCTTTCTTT. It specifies CASSLVRGDAFF.

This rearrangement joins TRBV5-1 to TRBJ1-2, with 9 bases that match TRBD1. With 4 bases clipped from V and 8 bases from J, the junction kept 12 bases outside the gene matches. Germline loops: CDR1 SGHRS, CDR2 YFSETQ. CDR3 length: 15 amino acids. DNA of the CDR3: TGCGCCAGCAGCGTGTCTGGACAGGGGAGTGGAGGCTACACCTTC. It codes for CASSVSGQGSGGYTF.

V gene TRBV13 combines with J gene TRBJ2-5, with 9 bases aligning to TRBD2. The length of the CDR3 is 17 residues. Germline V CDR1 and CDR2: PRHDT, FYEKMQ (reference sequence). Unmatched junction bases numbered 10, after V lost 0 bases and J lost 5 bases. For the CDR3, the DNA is TGTGCCAGCAGCTTAGGCCGAAGCGGGGGGCCCCGGGAGACCCAGTACTTC. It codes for CASSLGRSGGPRETQYF.

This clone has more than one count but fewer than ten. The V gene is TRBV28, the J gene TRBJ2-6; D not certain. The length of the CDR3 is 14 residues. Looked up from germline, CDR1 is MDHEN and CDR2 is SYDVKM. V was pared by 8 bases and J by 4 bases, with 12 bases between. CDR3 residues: CASGSLQGANVLTF. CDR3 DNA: TGTGCCAGCGGGTCCTTGCAGGGGGCCAACGTCCTGACTTTC.

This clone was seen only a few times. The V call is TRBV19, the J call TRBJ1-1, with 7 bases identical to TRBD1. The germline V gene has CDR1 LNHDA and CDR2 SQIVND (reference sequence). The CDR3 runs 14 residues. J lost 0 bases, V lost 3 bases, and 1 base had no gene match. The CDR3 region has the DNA TGTGCCAGTAGTATTGGGACAGTGAACACTGAAGCTTTCTTT. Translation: CASSIGTVNTEAFF.

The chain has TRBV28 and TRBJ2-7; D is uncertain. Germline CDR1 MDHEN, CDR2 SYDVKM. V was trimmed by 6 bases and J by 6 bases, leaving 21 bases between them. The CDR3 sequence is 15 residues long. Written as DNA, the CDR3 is TGTGCCAGCAGCCCCGGCGAAAAAGATTATGGCGAGCAGTACTTC. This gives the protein CASSPGEKDYGEQYF. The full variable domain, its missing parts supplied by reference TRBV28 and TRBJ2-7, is DVKVTQSSRYLVKRTGEKVFLECVQDMDHENMFWYRQDPGLGLRLIYFSYDVKMKEKGDIPEGYSVSREKKERFSLILESASTNQTSMYLCASSPGEKDYGEQYFGPGTRLTVT.